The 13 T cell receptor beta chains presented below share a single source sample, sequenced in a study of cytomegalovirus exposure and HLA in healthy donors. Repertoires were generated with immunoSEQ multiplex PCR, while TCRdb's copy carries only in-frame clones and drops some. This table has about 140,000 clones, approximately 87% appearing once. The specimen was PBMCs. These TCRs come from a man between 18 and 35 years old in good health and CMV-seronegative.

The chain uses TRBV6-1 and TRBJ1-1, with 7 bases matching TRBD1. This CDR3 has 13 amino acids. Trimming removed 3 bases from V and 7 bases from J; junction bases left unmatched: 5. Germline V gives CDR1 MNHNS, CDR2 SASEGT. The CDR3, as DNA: TGTGCCAGCAGTGAGGACAGGCCGTTTGAAGCTTTCTTT. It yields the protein CASSEDRPFEAFF.

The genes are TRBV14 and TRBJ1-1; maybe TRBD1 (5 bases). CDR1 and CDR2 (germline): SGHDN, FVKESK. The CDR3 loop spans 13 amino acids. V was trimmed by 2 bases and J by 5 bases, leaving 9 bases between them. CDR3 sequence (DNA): TGTGCCAGCAGCCAAACCCACAGGACTGAAGCTTTCTTT. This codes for CASSQTHRTEAFF. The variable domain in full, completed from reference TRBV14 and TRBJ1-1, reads EAGVTQFPSHSVIEKGQTVTLRCDPISGHDNLYWYRRVMGKEIKFLLHFVKESKQDESGMPNNRFLAERTGGTYSTLKVQPAELEDSGVYFCASSQTHRTEAFFGQGTRLTVV.

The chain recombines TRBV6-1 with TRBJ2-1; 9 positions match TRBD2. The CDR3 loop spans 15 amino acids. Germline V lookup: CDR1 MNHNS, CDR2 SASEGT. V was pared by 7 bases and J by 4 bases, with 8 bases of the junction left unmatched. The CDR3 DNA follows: TGTGCCAGCATTTTCGGGCGGGGGGGGTACAATGAGCAGTTCTTC. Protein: CASIFGRGGYNEQFF.

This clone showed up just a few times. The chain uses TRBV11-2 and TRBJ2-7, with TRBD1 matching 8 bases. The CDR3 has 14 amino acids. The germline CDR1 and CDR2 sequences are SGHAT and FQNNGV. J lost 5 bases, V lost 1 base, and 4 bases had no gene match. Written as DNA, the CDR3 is TGTGCCAGCAGCTTAGGCGTGACAGGGGACGAGCAGTACTTC. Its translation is CASSLGVTGDEQYF.

In DNA form, the CDR3 reads TGTGCCAGCAGTTTGGGACACCCACGGAGGTTCTTC. Translation: CASSLGHPRRFF. This chain connects TRBV28 to TRBJ2-1; TRBD1 might be the D (6 bases). The CDR3 totals 12 residues. Germline CDR1 MDHEN, CDR2 SYDVKM. V gave up 3 bases and J gave up 15 bases, with 15 bases separating them.

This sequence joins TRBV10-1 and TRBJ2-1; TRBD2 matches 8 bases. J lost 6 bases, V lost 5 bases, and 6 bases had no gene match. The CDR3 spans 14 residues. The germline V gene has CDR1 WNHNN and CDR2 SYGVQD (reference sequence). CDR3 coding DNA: TGCGCCAGCAGTCCGGGACTAGGCTCCAATGAGCAGTTCTTC. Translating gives CASSPGLGSNEQFF.

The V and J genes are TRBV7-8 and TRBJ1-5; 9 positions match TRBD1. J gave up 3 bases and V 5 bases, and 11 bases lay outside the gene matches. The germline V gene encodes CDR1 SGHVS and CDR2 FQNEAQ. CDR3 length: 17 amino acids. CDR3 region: CASSPLGQGFDNQPQHF. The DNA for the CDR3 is TGTGCCAGCAGCCCTTTGGGACAGGGATTCGACAATCAGCCCCAGCATTTT. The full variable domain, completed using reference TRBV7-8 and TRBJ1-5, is GAGVSQSPRYKVAKRGQDVALRCDPISGHVSLFWYQQALGQGPEFLTYFQNEAQLDKSGLPSDRFFAERPEGSVSTLKIQRTQQEDSAVYLCASSPLGQGFDNQPQHFGDGTRLSIL.

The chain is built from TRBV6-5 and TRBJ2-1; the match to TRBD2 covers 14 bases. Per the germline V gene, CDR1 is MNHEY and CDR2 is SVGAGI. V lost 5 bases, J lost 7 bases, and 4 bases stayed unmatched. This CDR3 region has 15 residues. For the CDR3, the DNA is TGTGCCAGCAGTCCCGGGACTAGCGGGAGAAATGAGCAGTTCTTC. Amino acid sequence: CASSPGTSGRNEQFF.

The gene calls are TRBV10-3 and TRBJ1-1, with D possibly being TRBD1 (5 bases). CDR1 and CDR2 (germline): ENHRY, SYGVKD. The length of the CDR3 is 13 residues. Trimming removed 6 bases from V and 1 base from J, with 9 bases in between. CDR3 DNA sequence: TGTGCCATCAGGGTAGACAGGAACACTGAAGCTTTCTTT. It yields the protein CAIRVDRNTEAFF.

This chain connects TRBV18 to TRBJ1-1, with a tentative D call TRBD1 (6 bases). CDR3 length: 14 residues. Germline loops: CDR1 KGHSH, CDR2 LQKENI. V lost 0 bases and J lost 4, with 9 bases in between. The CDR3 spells CASSPPQGSTEAFF. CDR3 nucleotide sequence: TGTGCCAGCTCACCACCACAGGGCTCCACTGAAGCTTTCTTT.

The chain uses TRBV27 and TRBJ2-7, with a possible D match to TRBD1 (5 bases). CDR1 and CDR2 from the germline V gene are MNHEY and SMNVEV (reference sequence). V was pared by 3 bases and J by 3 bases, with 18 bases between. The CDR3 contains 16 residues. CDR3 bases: TGTGCCAGCAGTTTCGTCCCACAGGCTCCAAACTACGAGCAGTACTTC. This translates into CASSFVPQAPNYEQYF.

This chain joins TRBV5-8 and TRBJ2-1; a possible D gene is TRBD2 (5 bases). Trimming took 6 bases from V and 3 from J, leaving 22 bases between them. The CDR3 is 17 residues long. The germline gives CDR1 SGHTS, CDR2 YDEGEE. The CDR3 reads CASTLRGRRRLYNEQFF. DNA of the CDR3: TGTGCCAGCACCCTCCGAGGGCGCCGACGGCTCTACAATGAGCAGTTCTTC. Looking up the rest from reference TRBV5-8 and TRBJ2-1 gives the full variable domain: EAGVTQSPTHLIKTRGQQATLRCSPISGHTSVYWYQQALGLGLQFLLWYDEGEERNRGNFPPRFSGRQFPNYSSELNVNALELEDSALYLCASTLRGRRRLYNEQFFGPGTRLTVL.

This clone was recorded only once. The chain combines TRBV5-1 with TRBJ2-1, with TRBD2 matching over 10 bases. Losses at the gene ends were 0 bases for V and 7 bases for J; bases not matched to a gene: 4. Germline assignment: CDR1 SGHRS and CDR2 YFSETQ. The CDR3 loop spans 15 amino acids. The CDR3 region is CASSLEAGGHNEQFF. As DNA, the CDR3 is TGCGCCAGCAGCTTGGAAGCGGGGGGGCATAATGAGCAGTTCTTC.